Below, 2 T cell receptor beta chains from the same sample are listed, as sequenced in a study of blood T cells in healthy people across ages. A sample-barcoded 5' primer and a J-beta primer mix were used in a second PCR of about 7 to 12 cycles. From the 5' RACE reads, TCRdb called clonotypes with MiXCR, one entry per CDR3 protein. The data show 800,000 to 950,000 distinct CDR3 sequences, around 34% seen once. Input material: blood. These receptors all stem from a man aged 18 to 35 in good health.

This clonotype was seen a few times. The rearrangement links TRBV9 to TRBJ2-5; the D gene is possibly TRBD1 (5 bases). Germline CDR1 reads SGDLS; CDR2 reads YYNGEE. The CDR3 has 16 amino acids. V was trimmed by 3 bases and J by 5 bases, leaving 20 bases between them. This CDR3 reads CASSARLKGIGETQYF. CDR3 DNA: TGTGCCAGCAGCGCCCGTCTTAAGGGGATTGGGGAGACCCAGTACTTC.

This clonotype turned up a few times. V and J are TRBV10-3 and TRBJ1-2, with 9 bases matching TRBD1. Per germline, CDR1 ENHRY and CDR2 SYGVKD. The CDR3 is made up of 14 amino acids. J gave up 2 bases and V 5 bases, and 3 bases lay outside the gene matches. DNA for the CDR3: TGTGCCATCAGTCCGGGACAGGGAAACTATGGCTACACCTTC. This sequence encodes CAISPGQGNYGYTF.